What follows is one T cell receptor (beta chain) and its context. The repertoire was sequenced with immunoSEQ multiplex PCR; TCRdb's copy has only in-frame clones and lacks some. The sample consists of 330,000 or so clones, 88% of them appearing once. This specimen belongs to a study of blood T cell repertoires in COVID-19. For the study at large: Italy, Spain and the United States were the sources of the convalescent and acute COVID-19 samples.

This CDR3 contains 17 residues. Germline CDR1 and CDR2: SGHRS and YFSETQ. Trimming removed 4 bases from V and 6 bases from J; junction bases left unmatched: 10. Cohort placement rested on clinical history that participants reported themselves. Contact with a PCR-confirmed or clinician-diagnosed COVID-19 case occurred within 2 weeks of entry. V gene TRBV5-1 combines with J gene TRBJ2-3; 14 nucleotides line up with TRBD2. Sequenced: PBMCs or T cells enriched from blood (not recorded which). The sequence was obtained from a woman younger than 45 who had been exposed to COVID-19. CDR3 amino acids: CASSPTGLAGDGDTQYF. DNA of the CDR3: TGCGCCAGCAGCCCCACGGGACTAGCGGGAGACGGGGATACGCAGTATTTT.